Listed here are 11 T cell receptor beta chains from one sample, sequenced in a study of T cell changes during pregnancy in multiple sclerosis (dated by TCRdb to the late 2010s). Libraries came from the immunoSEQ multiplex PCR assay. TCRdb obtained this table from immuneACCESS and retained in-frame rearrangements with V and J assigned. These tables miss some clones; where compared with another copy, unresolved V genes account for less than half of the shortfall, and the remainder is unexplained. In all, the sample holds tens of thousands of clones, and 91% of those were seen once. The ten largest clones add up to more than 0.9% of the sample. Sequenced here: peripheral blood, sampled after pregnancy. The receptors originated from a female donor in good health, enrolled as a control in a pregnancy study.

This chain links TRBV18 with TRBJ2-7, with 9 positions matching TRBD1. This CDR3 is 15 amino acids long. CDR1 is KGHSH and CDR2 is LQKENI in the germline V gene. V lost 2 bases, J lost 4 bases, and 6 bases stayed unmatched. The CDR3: CASSPSGTGTYEQYF. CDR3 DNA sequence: TGTGCCAGCTCACCAAGCGGGACAGGGACTTACGAGCAGTACTTC.

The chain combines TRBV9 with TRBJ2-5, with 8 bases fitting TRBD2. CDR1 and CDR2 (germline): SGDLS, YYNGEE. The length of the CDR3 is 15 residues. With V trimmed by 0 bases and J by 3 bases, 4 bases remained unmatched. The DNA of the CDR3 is TGTGCCAGCAGCGTAGGTCTAGCGGGTAAAGAGACCCAGTACTTC. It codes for CASSVGLAGKETQYF.

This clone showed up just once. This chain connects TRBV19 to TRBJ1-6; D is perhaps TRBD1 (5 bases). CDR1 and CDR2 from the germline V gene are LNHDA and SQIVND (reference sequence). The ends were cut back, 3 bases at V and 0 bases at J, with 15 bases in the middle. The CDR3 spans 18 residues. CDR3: CASSIVGAQSSYNSPLHF. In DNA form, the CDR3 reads TGTGCCAGTAGTATCGTAGGGGCCCAGAGCTCCTATAATTCACCCCTCCACTTT. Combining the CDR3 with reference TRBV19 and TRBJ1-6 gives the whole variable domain DGGITQSPKYLFRKEGQNVTLSCEQNLNHDAMYWYRQDPGQGLRLIYYSQIVNDFQKGDIAEGYSVSREKKESFPLTVTSAQKNPTAFYLCASSIVGAQSSYNSPLHFGNGTRLTVT.

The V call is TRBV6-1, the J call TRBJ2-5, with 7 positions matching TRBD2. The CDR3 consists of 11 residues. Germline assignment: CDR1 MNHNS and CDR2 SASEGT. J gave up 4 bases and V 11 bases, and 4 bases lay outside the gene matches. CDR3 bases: TGTGCCGGCTTAGCGGGAGAGACCCAGTACTTC. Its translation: CAGLAGETQYF.

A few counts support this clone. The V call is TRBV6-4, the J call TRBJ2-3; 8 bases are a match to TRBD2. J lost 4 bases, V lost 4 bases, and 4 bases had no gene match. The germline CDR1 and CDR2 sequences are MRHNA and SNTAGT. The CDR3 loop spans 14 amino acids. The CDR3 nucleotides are TGTGCCAGCAGTGTGGCGGGGGGATCAGATACGCAGTATTTT. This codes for CASSVAGGSDTQYF.

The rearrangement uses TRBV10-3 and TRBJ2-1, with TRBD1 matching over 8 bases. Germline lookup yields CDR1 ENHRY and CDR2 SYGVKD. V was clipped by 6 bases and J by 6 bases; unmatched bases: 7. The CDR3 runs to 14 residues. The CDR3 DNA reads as TGTGCCATCAGGCCCCAGGGGGCCGGCAATGAGCAGTTCTTC. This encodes CAIRPQGAGNEQFF.

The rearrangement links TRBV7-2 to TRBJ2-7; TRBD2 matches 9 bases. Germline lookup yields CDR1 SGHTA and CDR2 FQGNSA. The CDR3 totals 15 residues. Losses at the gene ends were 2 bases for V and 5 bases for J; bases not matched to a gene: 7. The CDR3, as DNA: TGTGCCAGCAGCTTAACTGGCGGGAGGGCCCACGAGCAGTACTTC. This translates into CASSLTGGRAHEQYF.

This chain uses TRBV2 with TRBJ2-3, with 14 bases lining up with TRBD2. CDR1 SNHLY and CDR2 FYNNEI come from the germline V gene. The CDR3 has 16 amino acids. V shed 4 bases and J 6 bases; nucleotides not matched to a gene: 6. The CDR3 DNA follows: TGTGCCAGCAGTGGGACTAGCGGGGGGACCTGGGATACGCAGTATTTT. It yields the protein CASSGTSGGTWDTQYF.

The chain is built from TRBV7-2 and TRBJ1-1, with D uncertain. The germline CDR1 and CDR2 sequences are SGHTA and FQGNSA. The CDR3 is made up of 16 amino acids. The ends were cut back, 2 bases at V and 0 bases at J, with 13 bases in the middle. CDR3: CASSLSIPDMNTEAFF. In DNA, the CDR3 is TGTGCCAGCAGCTTAAGTATCCCAGATATGAACACTGAAGCTTTCTTT.

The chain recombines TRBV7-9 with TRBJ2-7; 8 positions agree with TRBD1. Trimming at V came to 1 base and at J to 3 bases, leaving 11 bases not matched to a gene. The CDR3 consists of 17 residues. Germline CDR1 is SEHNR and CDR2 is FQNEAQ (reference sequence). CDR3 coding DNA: TGTGCCAGCAGCTTAGATCGCCCGACAGGGGCCAGCTACGAGCAGTACTTC. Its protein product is CASSLDRPTGASYEQYF.

The CDR3 here is CASSPDRHRGAFF. The CDR3, as DNA: TGTGCCAGCAGCCCCGATCGGCATAGAGGGGCTTTCTTT. V is TRBV11-1 and J is TRBJ1-1; D ambiguous. The length of the CDR3 is 13 residues. With 5 bases removed from V and 11 bases from J, the gap between germline ends came to 18 bases. Germline lookup yields CDR1 SGHAT and CDR2 FQDESV (reference sequence).